This passage covers 29 T cell receptor beta chains from one sample sequenced in a study of shared clonotypes between healthy human individuals. Measured with immunoSEQ multiplex PCR; TCRdb has only the in-frame clones, and not every one. In the table there are about 2 million clones, roughly 95% of which are singletons. CD45RO-negative, CCR7-selected cells formed the naive CD8 fraction, which excluded terminally differentiated effector memory CD45RA+ cells. The specimen was naive CD8+ T cells sorted from blood. Source of these receptors: a man aged 18 to 35 in good health.

The chain couples TRBV4-3 to TRBJ2-7, with a weak D call TRBD1 (6 bases). V lost 1 base and J lost 3, with 13 bases in between. This CDR3 region has 15 residues. Germline CDR1 is LGHNA and CDR2 is YSLEER. The CDR3 DNA reads as TGCGCCAGCAGCCAAGCGGACAGTCCTATCTACGAGCAGTACTTC. Translated: CASSQADSPIYEQYF.

The chain has TRBV19 and TRBJ1-5; D is perhaps TRBD1 (5 bases). The V gene lost 3 bases and the J gene lost 1 base, with 10 bases spanning the gap. Germline-derived CDR1 and CDR2 are LNHDA and SQIVND (reference sequence). The CDR3 length is 15 residues. CDR3 protein: CASSMWDESNQPQHF. Here the CDR3 DNA reads TGTGCCAGTAGTATGTGGGACGAGAGCAATCAGCCCCAGCATTTT.

This clone was seen just once. The rearrangement uses TRBV5-6 and TRBJ2-6; the D gene is possibly TRBD2 (6 bases). The germline gives CDR1 SGHDT, CDR2 YYEEEE. V was cut by 0 bases and J by 0 bases, with 13 bases left in between. The CDR3 sequence is 18 residues long. CDR3 nucleotide sequence: TGTGCCAGCAGCTTGGGGCTAGCGATCTACTCTGGGGCCAACGTCCTGACTTTC. Its protein product is CASSLGLAIYSGANVLTF.

CDR3 in amino acids: CATSGDGTDTQYF. CDR3 sequence (DNA): TGTGCCACCTCGGGGGATGGCACAGATACGCAGTATTTT. The chain recombines TRBV27 with TRBJ2-3; D perhaps matches TRBD2 (6 bases). The CDR3 is made up of 13 amino acids. The V and J ends lost 10 bases and 1 base respectively, with 12 bases between them. CDR1 and CDR2 from the germline V gene are MNHEY and SMNVEV (reference sequence).

CDR3: CSVELGGWGLSYEQYF. DNA for the CDR3: TGCAGCGTTGAATTAGGGGGCTGGGGGCTATCCTACGAGCAGTACTTC. V and J are TRBV29-1 and TRBJ2-7; 7 bases line up with TRBD1. The CDR3 sequence is 16 residues long. V dropped 2 bases and J dropped 1; count of bases not matched to a gene: 11. The germline V gene encodes CDR1 SQVTM and CDR2 ANQGSEA.

The genes are TRBV4-1 and TRBJ2-5, with 10 bases fitting TRBD2. CDR3 length equals 15 residues. Germline loops: CDR1 MGHRA, CDR2 YSYEKL. V dropped 4 bases and J dropped 1; count of bases not matched to a gene: 3. The CDR3 region has the DNA TGCGCCAGCAGCCCTCGACTAGCGGGCCAAGAGACCCAGTACTTC. Encoded protein: CASSPRLAGQETQYF.

The CDR3 here is CASSLAGEAGEDYEQYF. The CDR3 bases are TGTGCCAGCAGCTTAGCGGGGGAAGCGGGAGAAGACTACGAGCAGTACTTC. The V call is TRBV7-9, the J call TRBJ2-7; the match to TRBD2 covers 8 bases. Unmatched junction bases numbered 10, after V lost 0 bases and J lost 3 bases. From germline, CDR1 is SEHNR and CDR2 FQNEAQ (reference sequence). This CDR3 region has 17 residues.

This sequence joins TRBV10-3 and TRBJ2-1, with D possibly matching TRBD1 (6 bases). Trimming took 11 bases from V and 2 from J, leaving 13 bases between them. The germline V gene encodes CDR1 ENHRY and CDR2 SYGVKD. This CDR3 region has 13 residues. CDR3 in amino acids: CAARTVPYNEQFF. DNA of the CDR3: TGTGCCGCCAGGACAGTTCCCTACAATGAGCAGTTCTTC.

The genes are TRBV5-4 and TRBJ2-7; 7 bases align to TRBD1. This CDR3 has 15 amino acids. The ends lost 4 bases at V and 5 bases at J; junction bases unmatched: 12. Germline V lookup: CDR1 SGHNT, CDR2 YYREEE (reference sequence). Written as DNA, the CDR3 is TGTGCCAGCAGCCCCCGGGGACAGCGGCCTGACGAGCAGTACTTC. Amino acids: CASSPRGQRPDEQYF. The variable domain in full, with the rest retrieved from reference TRBV5-4 and TRBJ2-7, is ETGVTQSPTHLIKTRGQQVTLRCSSQSGHNTVSWYQQALGQGPQFIFQYYREEENGRGNFPPRFSGLQFPNYSSELNVNALELDDSALYLCASSPRGQRPDEQYFGPGTRLTVT.

This clone was picked up one time. The chain is built from TRBV9 and TRBJ2-3, with D possibly matching TRBD1 (5 bases). The CDR3 consists of 13 residues. Trimming stripped 3 bases from V and 5 bases from J, with 10 bases between. Per the germline V gene, CDR1 is SGDLS and CDR2 is YYNGEE. In nucleotides, the CDR3 is TGTGCCAGCAGCGAAGGGGCTGGAGATACGCAGTATTTT. As protein: CASSEGAGDTQYF.

This clone was counted once. J is TRBJ2-1 and V is TRBV30; D gene ambiguous. Between the trimmed V and J ends, which lost 0 bases and 4 bases, there was a span of 7 bases. Per the germline V gene, CDR1 is GTSNPN and CDR2 is SVGIG (reference sequence). CDR3 size: 13 residues. DNA for the CDR3: TGTGCCTGGAGTGTAATGGGGTACAATGAGCAGTTCTTC. Translation gives CAWSVMGYNEQFF.

This clone came up once. V is TRBV4-1 and J is TRBJ2-5; 7 bases agree with TRBD1. CDR3 length: 14 amino acids. V gave up 2 bases and J gave up 5 bases; unmatched junction bases: 5. Germline CDR1 reads MGHRA; CDR2 reads YSYEKL. CDR3 amino acids: CASSQRGGRETQYF. The CDR3 DNA follows: TGCGCCAGCAGCCAAAGAGGGGGCCGGGAGACCCAGTACTTC.

This clone was detected once. The V and J genes are TRBV6-6 and TRBJ2-7; D is possibly TRBD1 (6 bases). V lost 6 bases, J lost 4 bases, and 16 bases lay in between. Germline CDR1 reads MNHNY; CDR2 reads SVGAGI (reference sequence). The CDR3 is 14 amino acids. The CDR3, as DNA: TGTGCCAGCAGGGGACGGACAGCTGTTTACGAGCAGTACTTC. It specifies CASRGRTAVYEQYF.

The chain couples TRBV4-3 to TRBJ2-5; 12 bases agree with TRBD2. The germline CDR1 and CDR2 sequences are LGHNA and YSLEER. The CDR3 loop spans 17 amino acids. The V gene end was trimmed by 0 bases and the J gene end by 2 bases; junction bases not matched to a gene: 4. The chain's CDR3 is CASSQDGLAGGQETQYF. The CDR3 region has the DNA TGCGCCAGCAGCCAAGATGGGCTAGCGGGAGGGCAAGAGACCCAGTACTTC.

The chain couples TRBV4-1 to TRBJ2-1; D possibly matches TRBD1 or TRBD2 (5 bases each). The CDR3 sequence is 15 residues long. Trimming cost V 0 bases and J 5 bases, with 11 bases left between them. CDR1 and CDR2 (germline): MGHRA, YSYEKL. CDR3 nucleotide sequence: TGCGCCAGCAGCCAAGATTACTTGGGGGACAATGAGCAGTTCTTC. It yields the protein CASSQDYLGDNEQFF.

The chain links TRBV10-1 to TRBJ2-1, with D possibly matching TRBD2 (6 bases). Trimming took off 2 bases at V and 8 bases at J, with 19 bases between the two ends. The germline V gene encodes CDR1 WNHNN and CDR2 SYGVQD (reference sequence). This CDR3 has 16 residues. CDR3 in DNA: TGCGCCAGCAGTGAGGTGGGAGGAGGGTTGGTGCATGAGCAGTTCTTC. Encoded protein: CASSEVGGGLVHEQFF.

Notes on this clone: The same CDR3 is also encoded by other DNA sequences in this sample. This rearrangement joins TRBV28 to TRBJ2-7; TRBD1 aligns across 9 bases. Germline values: CDR1 MDHEN, CDR2 SYDVKM. V was pared by 5 bases and J by 1 base, with 6 bases of the junction left unmatched. The CDR3 consists of 15 residues. The CDR3 loop is CASSAPGQGSYEQYF. CDR3 coding DNA: TGTGCCAGCAGTGCCCCGGGACAGGGATCCTACGAGCAGTACTTC.

The chain couples TRBV19 to TRBJ2-3; maybe TRBD2 (6 bases). V lost 6 bases to trimming and J lost 4 bases, with 20 bases between them. Germline V CDR1 and CDR2: LNHDA, SQIVND (reference sequence). The CDR3 covers 16 residues. CDR3 DNA sequence: TGTGCCAGTAGGAACAAGAGCGGGCTAAGCGCAGATACGCAGTATTTT. Its translation: CASRNKSGLSADTQYF.

This clone was seen once. The chain recombines TRBV7-8 with TRBJ2-3; possible D gene TRBD2, 6 bases. The germline V gene encodes CDR1 SGHVS and CDR2 FQNEAQ. The ends were cut back, 4 bases at V and 0 bases at J, with 17 bases in the middle. This CDR3 has 17 amino acids. The CDR3 DNA reads as TGTGCCAGCAGCTCCGCATGGGGGACTCTTAGCACAGATACGCAGTATTTT. It encodes CASSSAWGTLSTDTQYF.

The chain is built from TRBV4-1 and TRBJ1-6; D may be TRBD1 (6 bases). The germline V gene has CDR1 MGHRA and CDR2 YSYEKL. This CDR3 has 16 residues. Trimming took off 1 base at V and 11 bases at J, with 18 bases between the two ends. CDR3 bases: TGCGCCAGCAGCCAAGCGGACAGCGCGGGCTGGACACCCCTCCACTTT. This encodes CASSQADSAGWTPLHF.

This chain uses TRBV4-3 with TRBJ2-7, with D possibly matching TRBD2 (5 bases). Per the germline V gene, CDR1 is LGHNA and CDR2 is YSLEER. Trimming pared 6 bases from V and 0 bases from J, leaving 12 bases between. The CDR3 extends over 14 amino acids. This chain's CDR3 is CASRPGINSYEQYF. CDR3 DNA sequence: TGCGCCAGCAGACCGGGGATAAACTCCTACGAGCAGTACTTC.

The chain links TRBV29-1 to TRBJ1-3; unclear D gene. The CDR3 totals 15 residues. The V gene lost 8 bases and the J gene lost 0 bases, with 17 bases spanning the gap. The germline gives CDR1 SQVTM, CDR2 ANQGSEA. CDR3 sequence reads: CSCWEAAASGNTIYF. DNA for the CDR3: TGCAGCTGCTGGGAGGCAGCCGCCTCTGGAAACACCATATATTTT.

The chain carries TRBV5-4 and TRBJ2-7; D is uncertain. The germline CDR1 and CDR2 sequences are SGHNT and YYREEE (reference sequence). The CDR3 is 15 residues long. With 4 bases removed from V and 3 bases from J, the gap between germline ends came to 17 bases. CDR3 protein: CASSRTETPYYEQYF. As DNA, the CDR3 is TGTGCCAGCAGCCGAACGGAGACTCCTTACTACGAGCAGTACTTC.

This clone was seen just once. This chain uses TRBV10-2 with TRBJ2-5; 10 bases agree with TRBD2. The V and J ends lost 6 bases and 1 base, in that order; junction bases with no gene match: 8. The CDR3 has 16 amino acids. Per the germline V gene, CDR1 is WSHSY and CDR2 is SAAADI. The CDR3, as DNA: TGCGCCAGCAGGCCCAGCCGACTAGCGGGCCAAGAGACCCAGTACTTC. Translation gives CASRPSRLAGQETQYF.

This clone was seen a few times. The rearrangement links TRBV30 to TRBJ2-1, with a tentative D call TRBD2 (6 bases). The V gene lost 5 bases and the J gene lost 5 bases, with 16 bases spanning the gap. The CDR3 has 14 residues. From germline, CDR1 is GTSNPN and CDR2 SVGIG (reference sequence). The CDR3, as DNA: TGTGCCTGGGGGGAGGAAAATAAACACAATGAGCAGTTCTTC. Its translation: CAWGEENKHNEQFF.

V usage is TRBV5-6 and J usage is TRBJ2-5, with D possibly matching TRBD1 (6 bases). This CDR3 region has 14 residues. Germline V gene sequence: CDR1 SGHDT, CDR2 YYEEEE. V dropped 0 bases and J dropped 5 bases, with 11 bases sitting between them. The CDR3 DNA reads as TGTGCCAGCAGCTTGGCTTGGGGGCGGGAGACCCAGTACTTC. It is translated as CASSLAWGRETQYF.

The rearrangement uses TRBV19 and TRBJ2-7, with D possibly being TRBD1 or TRBD2 (5 bases each). Trimming cost V 3 bases and J 6 bases, with 12 bases left between them. Per the germline V gene, CDR1 is LNHDA and CDR2 is SQIVND (reference sequence). This CDR3 region has 13 residues. Written as DNA, the CDR3 is TGTGCCAGTAGTATGGAGGCAGGGAGCGAGCAGTACTTC. Translating gives CASSMEAGSEQYF.

Comment on this clone: Other DNA sequences from this sample encode an identical CDR3 as well. This sequence joins TRBV6-5 and TRBJ2-7; D gene ambiguous. The CDR3 is 14 residues long. V gave up 0 bases and J gave up 2 bases, with 8 bases separating them. Germline CDR1 and CDR2: MNHEY and SVGAGI. The CDR3 sequence: CASSYSGEAYEQYF. The CDR3 nucleotides read TGTGCCAGCAGTTACTCTGGGGAAGCCTACGAGCAGTACTTC.

Points on this clone: One end of the junction is discordant with germline, which a read error may explain. The chain carries TRBV7-7 and TRBJ2-7; D not resolved. This CDR3 spans 13 amino acids. The germline CDR1 and CDR2 sequences are SSHAT and FNYEAQ (reference sequence). CDR3 sequence (DNA): TGTGCTAGCAGCTTGACGATCGGCTACGAGCAGTACTTC. This gives the protein CASSLTIGYEQYF.